This record concerns one TCR beta chain sequence. Its antigen is unidentified. V dropped 3 bases and J dropped 2 bases, with 11 bases sitting between them. Looked up from germline, CDR1 is MNHEY and CDR2 is SMNVEV (reference sequence). This CDR3 is built from 14 residues. The data were taken from a study of CD4+ T cells in melanoma. Only in-frame clones appear in the TCRdb table, and some are missing; sequencing was by immunoSEQ multiplex PCR. Seen here are about 3,800 clones, under 65% observed once, and the top ten hold under 25%. The study's findings and limits: Reportedly, melanoma neoantigen-specific CD4+ T cells showed varied differentiation states. A reported correlation linked neoantigen-specific CD4+ T cells to CD8+, macrophage and B cell function.

The genes are TRBV27 and TRBJ2-7; tentative D call: TRBD1 (5 bases). This TCR came from a human donor with melanoma. The specimen sequenced was cells from a culture (not recorded whether cultured in vitro). For the CDR3, the DNA is TGTGCCAGCAGTTTGGGGCAGCCGCCCTACGAGCAGTACTTC. It yields the protein CASSLGQPPYEQYF.